This T cell receptor beta chain came from a study of cytomegalovirus exposure and HLA in healthy donors. Overall study: Later, an analysis reported that the roughly 120 validation repertoires had used the same platform as the approximately 660 first-cohort repertoires.

CDR1 is MNHEY, CDR2 SVGAGI, per germline. The CDR3 consists of 13 residues. Losses at the gene ends were 5 bases for V and 10 bases for J; bases not matched to a gene: 8. Separate from the roughly 610-subject first cohort, the 120-subject validation cohort was the one that the donors belonged to. Clones were read by immunoSEQ multiplex PCR, and TCRdb kept only the in-frame ones, dropping some. The repertoire holds around 150,000 clones, with roughly nine tenths as singletons. This chain joins TRBV6-5 and TRBJ1-1; 9 nucleotides match TRBD1. This TCR was sampled from a woman between 18 and 29 years old in good health and CMV-seropositive. The sequencing input was PBMCs. The CDR3 protein is CASSPGQGLSAFF. The CDR3 nucleotides read TGTGCCAGCAGTCCCGGACAGGGGTTATCAGCTTTCTTT.